A single sample is the source of the 10 T cell receptor beta chains below, sequenced in a study of CD8+ T cells in alopecia areata. Reverse transcribed after extraction, RNA yielded cDNA as the sequencing template. The repertoire was sequenced with immunoSEQ multiplex PCR; TCRdb's copy has only in-frame clones and lacks some. The profile shows some 150,000 clones, 67% of them singletons. The sample consisted of CD8+ T cells sorted from blood, taken at week 0. The source is a human donor with alopecia areata.

The rearrangement uses TRBV6-5 and TRBJ2-2, with D possibly being TRBD1 (6 bases). The CDR3 spans 14 residues. The V gene lost 6 bases and the J gene lost 4 bases, with 12 bases spanning the gap. The germline V gene encodes CDR1 MNHEY and CDR2 SVGAGI. The CDR3 nucleotides are TGTGCCAGCAGCCAAGAGGGGGTCACCGGGGAGCTGTTTTTT. Protein: CASSQEGVTGELFF.

The rearrangement uses TRBV5-1 and TRBJ2-5, with 9 positions matching TRBD1. Unmatched junction bases numbered 3, after V lost 2 bases and J lost 4 bases. The CDR3 has 14 amino acids. Germline V gene data show CDR1 as SGHRS and CDR2 as YFSETQ. Here the CDR3 reads CASSFPDRGETQYF. Written as DNA, the CDR3 is TGCGCCAGCAGCTTCCCGGACAGGGGAGAGACCCAGTACTTC.

V usage is TRBV25-1 and J usage is TRBJ2-2, with a tentative D call TRBD2 (5 bases). The CDR3 is 13 amino acids. V was trimmed by 4 bases and J by 6 bases, leaving 9 bases between them. Germline CDR1 reads MGHDK; CDR2 reads SYGVNS. The CDR3 spells CASSVSGSGELFF. Written as DNA, the CDR3 is TGTGCCAGCAGTGTATCGGGGTCCGGGGAGCTGTTTTTT.

V usage is TRBV19 and J usage is TRBJ1-2, with TRBD1 identical over 7 bases. Germline loops: CDR1 LNHDA, CDR2 SQIVND (reference sequence). V lost 9 bases, J lost 3 bases, and 4 bases stayed unmatched. The length of the CDR3 is 12 residues. CDR3 region: CASRGLDYGYTF. In DNA form, the CDR3 reads TGTGCCAGCAGGGGGTTGGACTATGGCTACACCTTC.

The chain couples TRBV30 to TRBJ1-1, with D hard to call. This CDR3 comprises 14 residues. Trimming removed 8 bases at V and 3 bases at J, with 19 bases between. Germline V gene lookup returns CDR1 GTSNPN and CDR2 SVGIG (reference sequence). The CDR3 here is CAGLTRVTYTEAFF. The CDR3 nucleotides are TGTGCCGGCCTTACAAGGGTGACGTACACTGAAGCTTTCTTT. Full variable domain (missing parts from reference TRBV30 and TRBJ1-1): SQTIHQWPATLVQPVGSPLSLECTVEGTSNPNLYWYRQAAGRGLQLLFYSVGIGQISSEVPQNLSASRPQDRQFILSSKKLLLSDSGFYLCAGLTRVTYTEAFFGQGTRLTVV.

The chain carries TRBV7-9 and TRBJ1-2; D gene ambiguous. Trimming took 7 bases from V and 4 from J, leaving 19 bases between them. The germline V gene encodes CDR1 SEHNR and CDR2 FQNEAQ (reference sequence). The CDR3 is 15 residues long. The CDR3 region has the DNA TGTGCCAGCACTAACGACGTAGGGTACTTCTATGGCTACACCTTC. Amino acids: CASTNDVGYFYGYTF.

The V and J genes are TRBV5-1 and TRBJ2-5, with TRBD2 matching 7 bases. The V and J ends lost 1 base and 7 bases, in that order; junction bases with no gene match: 10. The CDR3 length is 15 residues. Germline-derived CDR1 and CDR2 are SGHRS and YFSETQ. CDR3 region: CASSLRELAHGTQYF. The CDR3 DNA follows: TGCGCCAGCAGCTTGAGGGAACTAGCGCACGGGACCCAGTACTTC.

This clone was observed once. V gene TRBV15 combines with J gene TRBJ1-4; D uncertain. The length of the CDR3 is 13 residues. Germline V CDR1 and CDR2: LNHNV, YYDKDF (reference sequence). V was trimmed by 3 bases and J by 6 bases, leaving 8 bases between them. CDR3 protein: CATSSRGDEKLFF. In DNA, the CDR3 is TGTGCCACCAGCAGCCGGGGTGATGAAAAACTGTTTTTT.

The J gene is TRBJ2-2, the V gene TRBV30; TRBD1 agrees at 7 bases. CDR1 and CDR2 from the germline V gene are GTSNPN and SVGIG (reference sequence). J lost 4 bases, V lost 4 bases, and 6 bases had no gene match. The CDR3 covers 14 residues. CDR3 region: CAWIRQGPTGELFF. The CDR3 DNA is TGTGCCTGGATCCGACAGGGCCCCACCGGGGAGCTGTTTTTT.

This clone has only a few counts. In DNA, the CDR3 is TGCAGCGTTGTAGGGGGCAGGGGCACCGGGGAGCTGTTTTTT. Translated: CSVVGGRGTGELFF. The V gene is TRBV29-1, the J gene TRBJ2-2; TRBD1 agrees at 7 bases. The length of the CDR3 is 14 residues. The V gene end was trimmed by 4 bases and the J gene end by 4 bases; junction bases not matched to a gene: 6. Germline V lookup: CDR1 SQVTM, CDR2 ANQGSEA.